The 3 T cell receptor beta chains below were found in one sample sequenced in a study of Ad26.COV2.S vaccination and SARS-CoV-2 variants. Method: immunoSEQ multiplex PCR; TCRdb's copy keeps in-frame clones and lacks some. In the table there are about 350,000 clones, around 86% of which are singletons. Treatment noted: roughly 19 received Ad26.COV2.S at low or high dose, single or two shots; about 5 received placebo; per-sample allocation not given. Day 63 following the first vaccine or placebo injection was when the samples were taken. The sample was peripheral blood, taken in a trial of Ad26.COV2.S vaccine versus placebo. The source is a person aged 18 to 59 who received the Ad26.COV2.S COVID-19 vaccine or a placebo.

The V and J genes are TRBV19 and TRBJ2-7; the match to TRBD1 covers 11 bases. The germline CDR1 and CDR2 sequences are LNHDA and SQIVND (reference sequence). Trimming took 3 bases from V and 3 from J; bases not matched to a gene: 4. The CDR3 runs 15 residues. The CDR3 DNA sequence: TGTGCCAGTAGTATCGCCGGGACAGGGGGCTACGAGCAGTACTTC. It codes for CASSIAGTGGYEQYF.

The chain carries TRBV30 and TRBJ1-6; maybe TRBD1 (6 bases). The CDR3 is 15 residues long. V lost 5 bases and J 0 bases, leaving 11 bases between the germline ends. The germline CDR1 and CDR2 sequences are GTSNPN and SVGIG (reference sequence). The CDR3 reads CAWGRGGSYNSPLHF. The CDR3 DNA reads as TGTGCCTGGGGCCGAGGGGGCTCCTATAATTCACCCCTCCACTTT.

The CDR3 region has the DNA TGTGCCAGCTCACCCGCGACGACAGGGGGAGAGACCCAGTACTTC. It encodes CASSPATTGGETQYF. J is TRBJ2-5 and V is TRBV18; 9 nucleotides align to TRBD1. Germline CDR1 is KGHSH and CDR2 is LQKENI. J was trimmed by 4 bases and V by 3 bases; bases with no gene match: 6. The CDR3 is 15 residues long.